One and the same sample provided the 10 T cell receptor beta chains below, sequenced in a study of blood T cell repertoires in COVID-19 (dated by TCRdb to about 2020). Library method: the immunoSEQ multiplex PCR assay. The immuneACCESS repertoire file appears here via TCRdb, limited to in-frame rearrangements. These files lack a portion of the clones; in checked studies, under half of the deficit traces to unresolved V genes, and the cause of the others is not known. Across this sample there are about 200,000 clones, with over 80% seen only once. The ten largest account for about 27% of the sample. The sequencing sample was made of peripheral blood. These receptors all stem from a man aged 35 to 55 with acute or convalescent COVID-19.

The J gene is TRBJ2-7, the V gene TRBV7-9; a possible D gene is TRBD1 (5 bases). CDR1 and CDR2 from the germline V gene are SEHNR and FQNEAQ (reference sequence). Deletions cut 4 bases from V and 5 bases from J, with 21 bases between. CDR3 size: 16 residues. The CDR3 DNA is TGTGCCAGCAGCTCGATCTCCGGCAGGGCCTTCGACGAGCAGTACTTC. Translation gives CASSSISGRAFDEQYF. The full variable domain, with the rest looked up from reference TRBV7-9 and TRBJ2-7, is DTGVSQNPRHKITKRGQNVTFRCDPISEHNRLYWYRQTLGQGPEFLTYFQNEAQLEKSRLLSDRFSAERPKGSFSTLEIQRTEQGDSAMYLCASSSISGRAFDEQYFGPGTRLTVT.

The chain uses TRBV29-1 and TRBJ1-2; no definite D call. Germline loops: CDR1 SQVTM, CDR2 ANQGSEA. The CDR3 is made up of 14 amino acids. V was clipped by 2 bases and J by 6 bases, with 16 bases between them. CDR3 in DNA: TGCAGCGTTGAATTTTCTGGGCATACCCATGGCTACACCTTC. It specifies CSVEFSGHTHGYTF.

The CDR3 DNA reads as TGTGCCAGCAGCGGCGGGCAGGGGCCCTACGAGCAGTACTTC. Amino acid sequence: CASSGGQGPYEQYF. The chain uses TRBV9 and TRBJ2-7; a weak D match, TRBD1 (6 bases). Between the trimmed V and J ends, which lost 3 bases and 2 bases, there was a span of 12 bases. Germline V gene data show CDR1 as SGDLS and CDR2 as YYNGEE. The CDR3 sequence is 14 residues long. Looking up the rest from reference TRBV9 and TRBJ2-7 gives the full variable domain: DSGVTQTPKHLITATGQRVTLRCSPRSGDLSVYWYQQSLDQGLQFLIQYYNGEERAKGNILERFSAQQFPDLHSELNLSSLELGDSALYFCASSGGQGPYEQYFGPGTRLTVT.

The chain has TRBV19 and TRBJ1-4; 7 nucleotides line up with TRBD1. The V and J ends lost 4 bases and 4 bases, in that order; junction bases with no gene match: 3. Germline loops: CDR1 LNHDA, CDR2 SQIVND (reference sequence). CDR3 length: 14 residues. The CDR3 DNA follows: TGTGCCAGTAGTAGGGACAGCCTTAATGAAAAACTGTTTTTT. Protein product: CASSRDSLNEKLFF.

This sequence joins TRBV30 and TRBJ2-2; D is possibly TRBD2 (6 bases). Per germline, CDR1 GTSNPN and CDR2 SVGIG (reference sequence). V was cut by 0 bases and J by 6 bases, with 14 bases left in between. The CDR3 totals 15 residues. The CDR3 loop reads CAWSVPTGEAGELFF. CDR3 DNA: TGTGCCTGGAGTGTACCTACGGGAGAGGCCGGGGAGCTGTTTTTT.

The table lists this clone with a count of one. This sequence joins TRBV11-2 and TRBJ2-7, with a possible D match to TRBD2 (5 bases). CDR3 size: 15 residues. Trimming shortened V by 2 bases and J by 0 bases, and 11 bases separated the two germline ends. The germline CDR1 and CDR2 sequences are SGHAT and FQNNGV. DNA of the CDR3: TGTGCCAGCAGCTTAACAGCGGTGAGCTCCTACGAGCAGTACTTC. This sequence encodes CASSLTAVSSYEQYF.

The CDR3 DNA reads as TGCGCCAGCAGCCAGGGGTTCCGGGACAGGGTCTTGGGGCGGCAGTTCTTC. It yields the protein CASSQGFRDRVLGRQFF. This sequence joins TRBV4-1 and TRBJ2-1, with 9 nucleotides matching TRBD1. The CDR3 contains 17 residues. The germline gives CDR1 MGHRA, CDR2 YSYEKL. Trimming took 3 bases from V and 12 from J; bases not matched to a gene: 18.

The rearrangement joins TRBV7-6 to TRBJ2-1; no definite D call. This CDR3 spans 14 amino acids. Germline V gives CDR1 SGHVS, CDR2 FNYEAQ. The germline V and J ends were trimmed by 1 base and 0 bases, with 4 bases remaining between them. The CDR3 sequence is CASSLDGSYNEQFF. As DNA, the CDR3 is TGTGCCAGCAGCTTAGACGGCTCCTACAATGAGCAGTTCTTC.

In DNA, the CDR3 is TGCGCCAGCAAAGCGGGTAGCTCCTACGAGCAGTACTTC. Translated, it gives CASKAGSSYEQYF. The chain recombines TRBV5-1 with TRBJ2-7; D perhaps matches TRBD2 (6 bases). The CDR3 has 13 amino acids. In germline, CDR1 is SGHRS, CDR2 YFSETQ. Trimming pared 6 bases from V and 0 bases from J, leaving 10 bases between.

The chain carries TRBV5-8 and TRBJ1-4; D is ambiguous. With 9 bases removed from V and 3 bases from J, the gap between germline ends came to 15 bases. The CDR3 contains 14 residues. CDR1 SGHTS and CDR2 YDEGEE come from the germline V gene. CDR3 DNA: TGTGCCACCCCACCGTGGCAGGCTAATGAAAAACTGTTTTTT. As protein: CATPPWQANEKLFF.